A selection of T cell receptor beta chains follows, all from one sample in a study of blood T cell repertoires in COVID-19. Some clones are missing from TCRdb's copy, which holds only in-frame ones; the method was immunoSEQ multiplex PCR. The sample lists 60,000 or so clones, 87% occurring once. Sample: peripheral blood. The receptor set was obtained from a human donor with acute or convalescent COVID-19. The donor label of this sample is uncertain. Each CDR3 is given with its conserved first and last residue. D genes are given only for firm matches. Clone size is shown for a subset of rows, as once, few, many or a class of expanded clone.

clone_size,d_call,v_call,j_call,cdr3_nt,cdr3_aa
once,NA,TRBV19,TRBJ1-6,TGTGCCAGTAGTACTGCCCCGGGGGTTTCCCGTGCCAATTCACCCCTCCACTTT,CASSTAPGVSRANSPLHF
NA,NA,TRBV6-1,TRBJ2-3,TGTGCCAGCAGTGCTTCCTTCGGGGGGCCCGGGGATACGCAGTATTTT,CASSASFGGPGDTQYF
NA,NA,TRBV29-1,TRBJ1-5,TGCAGCGTTGCCCTAGGGGGGGGTGTGACGCCCCAGCATTTT,CSVALGGGVTPQHF
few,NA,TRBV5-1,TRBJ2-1,TGCGCCAGCAGCAGATCTAGCGCCAGCTCCTACAATGAGCAGTTCTTC,CASSRSSASSYNEQFF
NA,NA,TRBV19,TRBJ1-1,TGTGCCAGTAGTATATTGGGCCACCTGAACACTGAAGCTTTCTTT,CASSILGHLNTEAFF
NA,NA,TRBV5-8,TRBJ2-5,TGTGCCAGCAGCTTGGAGGGTCAGGGGCCTCAAGAGACCCAGTACTTC,CASSLEGQGPQETQYF
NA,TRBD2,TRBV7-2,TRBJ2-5,TGTGCCAGCAGCTTAGATTCTAGCGGGGGGCCTCCCCCGAACTTC,CASSLDSSGGPPPNF
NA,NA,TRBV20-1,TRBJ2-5,TGCAGTGCTAGTGACGTGGGGGGGCAGGAAGAGACCCAGTACTTC,CSASDVGGQEETQYF
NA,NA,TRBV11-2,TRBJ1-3,TGTGCCAGCAGCTTCAGCTCTGGAAACACCATATATTTT,CASSFSSGNTIYF
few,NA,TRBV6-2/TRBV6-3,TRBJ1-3,TGTGCCAGCAGTTACGGTATGGGCAGGGGAAGCTCTGGAAACACCATATATTTT,CASSYGMGRGSSGNTIYF
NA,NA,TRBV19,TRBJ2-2,TGTGCCAGTAGCATCGCAGGGGTAAACACCGGGGAGCTGTTTTTT,CASSIAGVNTGELFF
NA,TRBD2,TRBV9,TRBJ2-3,TGTGCCAGCAGCGTAGCTTCCCCGGGCAGCGGGAGAATTACGCAGTATTTT,CASSVASPGSGRITQYF
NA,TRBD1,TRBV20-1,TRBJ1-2,TGCAGTGCTGACAGGGGAGGCGGCTACACCTTC,CSADRGGGYTF
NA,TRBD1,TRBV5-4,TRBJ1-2,TGTGCCAGCAGTCTCCCCTTAGGACAGGACGAGTCCTATGGCTACACCTTC,CASSLPLGQDESYGYTF
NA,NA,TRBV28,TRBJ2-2,TGTGCCAGCAAGGCAGGTTACACCGGGGAGCTGTTTTTT,CASKAGYTGELFF
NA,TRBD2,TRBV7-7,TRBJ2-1,TGTGCTAGCAGCGAGCTAGCGGAGGCCCTTTTAGATGAGCAGTTCTTC,CASSELAEALLDEQFF
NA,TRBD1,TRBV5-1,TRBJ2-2,TGCGCCAGCAGCTTGCTTCCTCCGGGGACAGGGGAGGGCACCGGGGAGCTGTTTTTT,CASSLLPPGTGEGTGELFF
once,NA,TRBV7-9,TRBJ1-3,TGTGCCAGCAGCATACTGACAGTCTCTGGAAACACCATATATTTT,CASSILTVSGNTIYF
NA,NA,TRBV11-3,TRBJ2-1,TGTGCCAGCAGCTCAAACAGGGTTTCCTACAATGAGCAGTTCTTC,CASSSNRVSYNEQFF
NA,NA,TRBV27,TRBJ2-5,TGTGCCAGCAGGGAGAGGTTGGGAGAGACCCAGTACTTC,CASRERLGETQYF
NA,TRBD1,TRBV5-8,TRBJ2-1,TGTGCCAGCAGACCGGGACAGGGGGCCTACAATGAGCAGTTCTTC,CASRPGQGAYNEQFF
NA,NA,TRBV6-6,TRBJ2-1,TGTGCCAGCAGTCTCCACCATAGTGGGACACTGTCTTCTCGTGAGCAGTTCTTC,CASSLHHSGTLSSREQFF
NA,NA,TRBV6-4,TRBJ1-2,TGTGCCAGCAGTGAGTCTGGCAGCTATGGCTACACCTTC,CASSESGSYGYTF
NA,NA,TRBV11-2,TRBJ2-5,TGTGCCAGCAGCCCTACTGATGAGACCCAGTACTTC,CASSPTDETQYF
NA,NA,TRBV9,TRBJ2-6,TGTGCCAGCGGCCCTGGGCAGGGCATCTCTGGGGCCAACGTCCTGACTTTC,CASGPGQGISGANVLTF
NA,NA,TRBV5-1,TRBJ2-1,TGCGCCAGCCTCTCCCAGGCGTACAATGAGCAGTTCTTC,CASLSQAYNEQFF
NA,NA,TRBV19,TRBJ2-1,TGTGCCAGTAGTATGGGTGCGGAAGAGCAGTTCTTC,CASSMGAEEQFF
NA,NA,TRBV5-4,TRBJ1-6,TGTGCCAGCAGCCCTTACGGGAGGGGCTATAATTCACCCCTCCACTTT,CASSPYGRGYNSPLHF
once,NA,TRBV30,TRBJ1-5,TGTGCCTGGAGTGCAGGGGGCAATCAGCCCCAGCATTTT,CAWSAGGNQPQHF
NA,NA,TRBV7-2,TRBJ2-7,TGTGCCAGCAGCTTAGAGCCTGGTGATAACTACGAGCAGTACTTC,CASSLEPGDNYEQYF
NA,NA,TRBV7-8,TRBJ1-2,TGTGCCAGCAGCACCGACAGGTTCTATGGCTACACCTTC,CASSTDRFYGYTF
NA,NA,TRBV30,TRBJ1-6,TGTGCCTGGAGAAGAGTATTAGGGGATTCACCCCTCCACTTT,CAWRRVLGDSPLHF
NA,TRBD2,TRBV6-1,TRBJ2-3,TGTGCCAGCAGTGAACCGGGACTAGCGAGCACAGATACGCAGTATTTT,CASSEPGLASTDTQYF
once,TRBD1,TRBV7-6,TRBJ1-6,TGTGCCAGCAGCCCAGGACAGGGGTGGAATTCACCCCTCCACTTT,CASSPGQGWNSPLHF
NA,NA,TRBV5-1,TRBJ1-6,TGCGCCAGCAGCCTAGACTCAACCACTGATTCACCCCTCCACTTT,CASSLDSTTDSPLHF
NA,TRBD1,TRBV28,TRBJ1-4,TGTGCCAGCAGTTTATGGCGGCAGGGGGCAACTAATGAAAAACTGTTTTTT,CASSLWRQGATNEKLFF
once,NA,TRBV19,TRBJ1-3,TGTGCCAGTAGTATCGGGGGCTCTGGAAACACCATATATTTT,CASSIGGSGNTIYF
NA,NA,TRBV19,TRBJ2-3,TGTGCCAGTAGTATAGTAAGCTACACAGATACGCAGTATTTT,CASSIVSYTDTQYF
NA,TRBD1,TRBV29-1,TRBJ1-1,TGCAGCGCTGGGGGGACAGGAAAAAACACTGAAGCTTTCTTT,CSAGGTGKNTEAFF
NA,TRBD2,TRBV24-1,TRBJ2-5,TGTGCCACCAGTGACCCTCGGATAGCGGGGGGAGAGACCCAGTACTTC,CATSDPRIAGGETQYF
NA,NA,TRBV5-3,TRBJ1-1,TGTGCCAGAAGGACGCTCACAAATCGGGTTATGAACACTGAAGCTTTCTTT,CARRTLTNRVMNTEAFF
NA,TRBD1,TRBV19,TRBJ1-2,TGTGCCAGTAGTATAACTCAGGGGGCTAACTATGGCTACACCTTC,CASSITQGANYGYTF
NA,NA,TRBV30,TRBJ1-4,TGTGCCTGGAGTCCGAAAGGGGCGGCTAATGAAAAACTGTTTTTT,CAWSPKGAANEKLFF
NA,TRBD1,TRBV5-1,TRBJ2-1,TGCGCCAGCAGCTCGGACAGGGTAAGGCAGTTCTTC,CASSSDRVRQFF
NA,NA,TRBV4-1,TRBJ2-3,TGCGCCAGCAGCCAAGGCCCAGCGGGCGCGGGGATCGCGCAGTATTTT,CASSQGPAGAGIAQYF
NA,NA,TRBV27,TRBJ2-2,TGTGCCAGCAGGCGATATGAGGAGCTGTTTTTT,CASRRYEELFF
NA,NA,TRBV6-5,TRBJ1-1,TGTGGCACGAGGGACACTGAAGCTTTCTTT,CGTRDTEAFF
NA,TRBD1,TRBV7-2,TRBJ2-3,TGTGCCAGCAGCCTAACGACAGGGTCGACAGATACGCAGTATTTT,CASSLTTGSTDTQYF